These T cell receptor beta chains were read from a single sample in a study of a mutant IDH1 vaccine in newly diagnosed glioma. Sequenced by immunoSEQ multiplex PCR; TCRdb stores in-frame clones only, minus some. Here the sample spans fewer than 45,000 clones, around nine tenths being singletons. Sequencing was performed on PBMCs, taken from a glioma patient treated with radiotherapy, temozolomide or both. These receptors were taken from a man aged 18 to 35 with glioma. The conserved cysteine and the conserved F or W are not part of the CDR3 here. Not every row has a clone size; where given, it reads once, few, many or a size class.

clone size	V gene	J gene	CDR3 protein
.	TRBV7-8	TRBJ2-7	ASSPTRGSSEQY
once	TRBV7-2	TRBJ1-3	ASSPQPMSSGNTIY
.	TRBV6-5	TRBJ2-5	ASSPPPNSRETQY
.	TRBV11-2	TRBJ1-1	ASSRARGNTEAF
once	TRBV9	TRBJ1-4	ASSVSRLDNEKLF
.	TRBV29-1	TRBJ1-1	SGQGTNTEAF
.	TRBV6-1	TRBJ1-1	ASSGNTNTEAF
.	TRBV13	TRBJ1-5	ASSLGTGGNQPQH
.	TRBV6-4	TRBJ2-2	ASSAAQNTGELF
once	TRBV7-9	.	ASSFAASGMPEQY
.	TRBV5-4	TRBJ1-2	ASSSFDRANYGYT
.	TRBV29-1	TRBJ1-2	SAQGVDGYT
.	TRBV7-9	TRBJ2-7	ASSLMGQGAGEQY
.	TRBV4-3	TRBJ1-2	ASSQDRTAPYGYT
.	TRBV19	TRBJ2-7	ASSIGGRYEQY
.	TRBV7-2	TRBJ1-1	ASSTRTANTEAF
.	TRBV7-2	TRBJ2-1	ASSSALRRKDEQF
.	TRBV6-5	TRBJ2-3	ASSLAGSADTQY
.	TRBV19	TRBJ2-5	ASSTRDSQETQY
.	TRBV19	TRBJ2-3	ASRSGTGGHTQY
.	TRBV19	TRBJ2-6	ASSPSGRLGGANVLT
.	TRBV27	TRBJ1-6	ASRQMTANSPLH
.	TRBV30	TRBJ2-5	AWTSGRLYQETQY
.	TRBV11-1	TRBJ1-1	ASSLGGNTEAF
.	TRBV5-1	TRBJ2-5	ASSLGAFTGGKETQY
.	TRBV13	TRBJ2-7	ASSLGRPGKQY
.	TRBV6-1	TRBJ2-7	ASSVDTGDQY
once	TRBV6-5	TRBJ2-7	ASSRDRNHEQY
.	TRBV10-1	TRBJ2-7	ASSAGSSYEQY
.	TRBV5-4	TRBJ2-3	ASSSSLAGGADTQY
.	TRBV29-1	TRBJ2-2	SVEGSSLNTGELF
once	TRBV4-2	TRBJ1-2	ASSQDRGGVGYT
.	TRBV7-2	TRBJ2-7	ASSSGQAAYEQY
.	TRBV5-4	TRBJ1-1	ASSYKGTGNTEAF
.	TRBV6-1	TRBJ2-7	ASSEGQDFFYEQY
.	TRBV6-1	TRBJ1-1	ASRPGTGNTEAF
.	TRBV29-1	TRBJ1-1	SVVRGRGTEAF
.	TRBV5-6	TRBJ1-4	ASSRGQGPANEKLF
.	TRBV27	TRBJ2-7	ASSSPGREQY
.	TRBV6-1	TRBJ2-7	ASSLSGTGGYEQY
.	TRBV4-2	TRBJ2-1	ASSQPGLANEQF
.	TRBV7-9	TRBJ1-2	ASSLSAGTNYGYT
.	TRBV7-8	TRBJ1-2	ASSSAGQGAKSNYGYT
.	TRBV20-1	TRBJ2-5	SATPPGGQY
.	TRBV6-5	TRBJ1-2	ASSETGTNYGYT
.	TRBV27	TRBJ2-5	ASSQRRGETQY
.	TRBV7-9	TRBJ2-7	ASSLAQNSYEQY
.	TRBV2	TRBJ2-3	ASSPTTSADTQY
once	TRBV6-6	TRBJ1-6	ASRGQGLSPLH
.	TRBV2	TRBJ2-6	ASSSGTGNGANVLT
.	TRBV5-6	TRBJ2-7	ASSSFGLGGDEQY
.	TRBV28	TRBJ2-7	ASSGYNEQY
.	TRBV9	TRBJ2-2	ASSVDGGELF